Included here is one T cell receptor beta chain sequence, with context. Antigen: not known. The CDR3 is made up of 13 amino acids. The germline CDR1 and CDR2 sequences are SGHDT and YYEEEE. The data stem from a study of shared clonotypes between healthy human individuals. Findings of the study overall: In this cohort, only blood was sampled, and tissue repertoires likely differ.

The study ran the assay at deep level. Several immunoSEQ plates received, in even portions, the genomic DNA of each subset. The repertoire was sequenced with immunoSEQ multiplex PCR; TCRdb's copy has only in-frame clones and lacks some. Among around 1,900,000 clones listed, over 85% were seen once. As defined, naive CD8 cells were CD45RO-negative and positively selected for CCR7, with terminally differentiated effector memory CD45RA+ cells excluded. The TCR comes from a man younger than 35 in good health. Some clones in this sample may be carry-over from other donors' samples. The chain links TRBV5-6 to TRBJ2-5; D gene unclear. The DNA end is a closer match to TRBJ2-7, so the J assignment may be wrong. Sequenced material: naive CD8+ T cells from PBMCs. This CDR3 is CASSLALDYEQYF. CDR3 bases: TGTGCCAGCAGCTTGGCCCTAGACTACGAGCAGTACTTC.